The rows below give T cell receptor beta chains drawn from one sample of a study of beta chain features in type 1 diabetes. Using immunoSEQ multiplex PCR, the repertoire was profiled, and TCRdb retains in-frame clones only, with some absent. There are over 650,000 clones in the sample; more than 12% occur only once, and 0.03% to 0.045% lies in the top ten. Input material: naive CD4+ T cells from blood. The origin of the receptors is a man aged 18 to 30 with type 1 diabetes. The CDR3 runs from the conserved cysteine through the conserved F or W. Fields, in order: clone size, D gene, J gene, V gene, CDR3 DNA, CDR3 protein. The D gene is left open where the match is weak. Only some rows state a clone size, as once, few, many or a class for expanded clones.

few | TRBD2 | TRBJ2-1 | TRBV30 | TGTGCCTGGAGTCTAAGCGGGAGGGCCTACAATGAGCAGTTCTTC | CAWSLSGRAYNEQFF
many | - | TRBJ2-6 | TRBV7-9 | TGTGCCAGCAGCCCCCTCGGGCCCCTTGGGGCCAACGTCCTGACTTTC | CASSPLGPLGANVLTF
- | - | TRBJ1-2 | TRBV13 | TGTGCCAGCAGTCCAGGGGCCTATGGCTACACCTTC | CASSPGAYGYTF
- | - | TRBJ2-3 | TRBV18 | TGTGCCAGCTCACCAAGCAGGGCCACAGATACGCAGTATTTT | CASSPSRATDTQYF
few | TRBD1 | TRBJ2-7 | TRBV29-1 | TGCAGCGTTGGGGGACAGGGGGCGTTCTACGAGCAGTACTTC | CSVGGQGAFYEQYF
few | - | TRBJ2-1 | TRBV18 | TGTGCCAGCTCACCAACCCCGGGTACCTACAATGAGCAGTTCTTC | CASSPTPGTYNEQFF
- | TRBD1 | TRBJ2-3 | TRBV18 | TGTGCCAGCTCACCACGACAGGGGGCCGCAGATACGCAGTATTTT | CASSPRQGAADTQYF
few | - | TRBJ2-7 | TRBV6-5 | TGTGCCACCGGCCTAGGGGCCTACGAGCAGTACTTC | CATGLGAYEQYF
few | - | TRBJ2-7 | TRBV28 | TGTGCCAGCAGTTTATTCTACGAGCAGTACTTC | CASSLFYEQYF
few | - | TRBJ1-1 | TRBV7-3 | TGTGCCAGCAGCTTACACATGAACACTGAAGCTTTCTTT | CASSLHMNTEAFF
- | - | TRBJ2-3 | TRBV4-2 | TGTGCCAGCAGCCAACCGGGAGTTCCAGATACGCAGTATTTT | CASSQPGVPDTQYF
- | - | TRBJ2-7 | TRBV30 | TGTGCCTGGAGTCCGCGGACTCCAACAACTTACGAGCAGTACTTC | CAWSPRTPTTYEQYF
- | TRBD1 | TRBJ1-6 | TRBV4-2 | TGTGCCAGCAGCCTCCGGGACAGGGGGCCGGGGTCACCCCTCCACTTT | CASSLRDRGPGSPLHF
few | - | TRBJ1-2 | TRBV6-1 | TGTGCCAGCAGCGGGACAATTACTTACTATGGCTACACCTTC | CASSGTITYYGYTF
few | TRBD1 | TRBJ1-1 | TRBV29-1 | TGCAGCGTTGGGACAGGGCTGAACACTGAAGCTTTCTTT | CSVGTGLNTEAFF
few | - | TRBJ2-3 | TRBV2 | TGTGCCAGCAGTGAAGCGGATACGCAGTATTTT | CASSEADTQYF
- | - | TRBJ2-7 | TRBV7-9 | TGTGCCAGCAGCTTAGAAACGGGAGAAGTTGTCTTC | CASSLETGEVVF
few | - | TRBJ2-7 | TRBV6-1 | TGTGCCATACAGGGTTTCCACGAGCAGTACTTC | CAIQGFHEQYF
few | - | TRBJ1-6 | TRBV28 | TGTGCCAGCAGTTACAATATTTCACCCCTCCACTTT | CASSYNISPLHF
- | - | TRBJ2-2 | TRBV9 | TGTGCCAGCAGCGTAGGCCCTAGCACCGGGGAGCTGTTTTTT | CASSVGPSTGELFF
few | - | TRBJ2-7 | TRBV5-6 | TGTGCCAGCAGCCACCAAGTCCACGAGCAGTACTTC | CASSHQVHEQYF
once | - | TRBJ1-4 | TRBV7-2 | TGTGCCAGCAGGCAGGGAACTAATGAAAAACTGTTTTTT | CASRQGTNEKLFF
few | - | TRBJ1-5 | TRBV5-1 | TGCGCCAGCAGCTTGGGCCAGGGAGATCAGCCCCAGCATTTT | CASSLGQGDQPQHF
- | TRBD2 | TRBJ2-3 | TRBV29-1 | TGCAGCGTTTCTAGCGGATCTAGCACAGATACGCAGTATTTT | CSVSSGSSTDTQYF
- | TRBD2 | TRBJ2-1 | TRBV30 | TGTGCCTCGACAGGGTACGCCGGGACTAGCGGGAGGAGCGAGCAGTTCTTC | CASTGYAGTSGRSEQFF
- | TRBD1 | TRBJ1-4 | TRBV18 | TGTGCCAGCTCACTACAGGGGACTAATGAAAAACTGTTTTTT | CASSLQGTNEKLFF
few | - | TRBJ2-7 | TRBV10-1 | TGCGCCAGCAGTGAGAGGTCGGAGCAGTACTTC | CASSERSEQYF
few | - | TRBJ2-2 | TRBV7-8 | TGTGCCAGCATCATATTAGGGGTAACCGGGGAGCTGTTTTTT | CASIILGVTGELFF
- | TRBD1 | TRBJ1-2 | TRBV2 | TGTGCCAGCAGTAACCGGGACAGGGTTGGGGGAAAGTCTGGCTACACCTTC | CASSNRDRVGGKSGYTF
few | TRBD2 | TRBJ2-2 | TRBV18 | TGTGCCAGCTCTCCGAGGCTAGCGGACACCGGGGAGCTGTTTTTT | CASSPRLADTGELFF
- | - | TRBJ1-5 | TRBV18 | TGTGCCAGCTCCCCGGGGGTGAGGGATCAGCCCCAGCATTTT | CASSPGVRDQPQHF